A single sample is the source of the 32 T cell receptor beta chains below, sequenced in a study of blood T cell repertoires in COVID-19 (dated by TCRdb to the early 2020s). The method behind the library was the immunoSEQ multiplex PCR assay. Imported from immuneACCESS, the table was reduced by TCRdb to in-frame sequences with V and J called. These copies leave out some clones; in studies compared against another copy, an unresolved V gene accounts for under half, and the cause of the remainder is not known. Within this sample are around 100,000 clones, with around 90% of them counted one time only. The ten largest clones take up 2.3% of the sample. The sample taken for sequencing was peripheral blood. The origin of the receptors is a human donor with active COVID-19. The donor label of this sample is uncertain.

V usage is TRBV6-5 and J usage is TRBJ2-1; a possible D gene is TRBD1 (6 bases). CDR3 length: 14 amino acids. Germline assignment: CDR1 MNHEY and CDR2 SVGAGI. V was trimmed by 7 bases and J by 0 bases, leaving 10 bases between them. The CDR3 is CASITDSSYNEQFF. Here the CDR3 DNA reads TGTGCCAGCATCACGGACAGCTCCTACAATGAGCAGTTCTTC.

V and J are TRBV11-3 and TRBJ1-1; D remains unclear. CDR1 is SGHNT, CDR2 YENEEA, per germline. Deletions cut 1 base from V and 6 bases from J, with 12 bases between. The CDR3 is 14 residues long. The CDR3 region has the DNA TGTGCCAGCAGCTTAGCAGGTCCCTCCCCTGAAGCTTTCTTT. It encodes CASSLAGPSPEAFF.

Concerning this clone: This sample includes further DNA sequences coding for the same CDR3. This rearrangement joins TRBV5-5 to TRBJ1-1, with 9 positions matching TRBD1. Trimming at V came to 2 bases and at J to 1 base, leaving 3 bases not matched to a gene. Germline V CDR1 and CDR2: SGHKS, YYEKEE (reference sequence). CDR3 length equals 15 residues. CDR3 sequence: CASSLGDRENTEAFF. The CDR3 DNA sequence: TGTGCCAGCAGCTTAGGGGACAGGGAGAACACTGAAGCTTTCTTT.

The gene calls are TRBV4-1 and TRBJ1-6; 7 nucleotides match TRBD1. J was trimmed by 9 bases and V by 2 bases; bases with no gene match: 22. Germline CDR1 reads MGHRA; CDR2 reads YSYEKL. The CDR3 contains 20 residues. This CDR3 reads CASSQMGTGVDVLGASPLHF. CDR3 in DNA: TGCGCCAGCAGCCAAATGGGAACAGGGGTAGACGTCCTTGGTGCTTCACCCCTCCACTTT.

V is TRBV6-6 and J is TRBJ2-7; possibly TRBD1 for D (6 bases). This CDR3 has 14 amino acids. CDR1 and CDR2 (germline): MNHNY, SVGAGI (reference sequence). V lost 2 bases and J 7 bases, leaving 15 bases between the germline ends. The DNA for the CDR3 is TGTGCCAGCAGTTACGTCGCAGGGGTGGGGGAGCAGTACTTC. The encoded protein is CASSYVAGVGEQYF.

The gene calls are TRBV7-9 and TRBJ2-2, with D unclear. Germline V gene sequence: CDR1 SEHNR, CDR2 FQNEAQ (reference sequence). The CDR3 length is 15 residues. Trimming stripped 1 base from V and 4 bases from J, with 10 bases between. Here the CDR3 DNA reads TGTGCCAGCAGCTTAGAGGCAGGCATCACCGGGGAGCTGTTTTTT. Amino acids: CASSLEAGITGELFF.

The J gene is TRBJ1-5, the V gene TRBV4-2, with D perhaps TRBD1 (6 bases). CDR1 and CDR2 (germline): LGHNA, YNFKEQ. Trimming stripped 3 bases from V and 6 bases from J, with 18 bases between. This CDR3 is 16 amino acids long. CDR3 in amino acids: CASSQVPGQGGQPQHF. The DNA for the CDR3 is TGTGCCAGCAGCCAGGTCCCGGGACAAGGTGGTCAGCCCCAGCATTTT.

This chain joins TRBV3-1 (or the pseudogene TRBV3-2) and TRBJ2-3, with 8 bases lining up with TRBD2. CDR3 length equals 17 residues. V gave up 4 bases and J gave up 5 bases; unmatched junction bases: 14. CDR1 is LGHDT and CDR2 is YNNKEL in the germline V gene (reference sequence). This CDR3 reads CASSPPPGGPGEDTQYF. CDR3 nucleotide sequence: TGTGCCAGCAGCCCGCCTCCGGGGGGGCCCGGTGAAGATACGCAGTATTTT.

The chain employs TRBV4-1 and TRBJ2-7; TRBD1 matches at 11 bases. Germline trimming cut 4 bases from V and 3 bases from J; bases unmatched to any gene: 8. The CDR3 is 16 residues long. Germline CDR1 MGHRA, CDR2 YSYEKL. The CDR3 loop is CASSRGQGALLYEQYF. The DNA of the CDR3 is TGCGCCAGCAGCCGCGGACAGGGGGCCCTCCTCTACGAGCAGTACTTC.

The rearrangement links TRBV12-3 or TRBV12-4 to TRBJ1-2; TRBD1 is a possible D gene (5 bases). The CDR3 extends over 11 amino acids. Between the trimmed V and J ends, which lost 2 bases and 8 bases, there was a span of 6 bases. In DNA, the CDR3 is TGTGCCAGCAGTTTAACAGGCGGCTACACCTTC. Amino acids: CASSLTGGYTF.

The chain is built from TRBV28 and TRBJ2-3; 8 bases map to TRBD1. CDR3 length: 16 residues. CDR1 and CDR2 from the germline V gene are MDHEN and SYDVKM. The V segment lost 6 bases and the J segment 2 bases; nucleotides outside the gene matches: 10. In DNA form, the CDR3 reads TGTGCCAGCAGCACGACGACAGGGGCCCCCACAGATACGCAGTATTTT. It is translated as CASSTTTGAPTDTQYF.

The rearrangement links TRBV2 to TRBJ2-7; the D gene is possibly TRBD1 (5 bases). Germline V lookup: CDR1 SNHLY, CDR2 FYNNEI. This CDR3 contains 14 residues. Trimming took 4 bases from V and 6 from J, leaving 16 bases between them. The CDR3 region is CASSGIGAGTEQYF. For the CDR3, the DNA is TGTGCCAGCAGTGGAATAGGGGCCGGAACCGAGCAGTACTTC. Together with reference TRBV2 and TRBJ2-7, the CDR3 gives the full variable domain: EPEVTQTPSHQVTQMGQEVILRCVPISNHLYFYWYRQILGQKVEFLVSFYNNEISEKSEIFDDQFSVERPDGSNFTLKIRSTKLEDSAMYFCASSGIGAGTEQYFGPGTRLTVT.

The chain recombines TRBV28 with TRBJ1-2, with 8 positions matching TRBD1. The V gene's germline CDR1 is MDHEN and CDR2 SYDVKM. This CDR3 contains 13 residues. Trimming at V came to 5 bases and at J to 7 bases, leaving 6 bases not matched to a gene. CDR3 DNA: TGTGCCAGCAGTGTGAGGACAGGGTTTGGCTACACCTTC. Translating it yields CASSVRTGFGYTF.

The gene calls are TRBV6-4 and TRBJ1-6; D gene ambiguous. The germline gives CDR1 MRHNA, CDR2 SNTAGT. This CDR3 comprises 14 residues. Trimming took 2 bases from V and 3 from J, leaving 5 bases between them. The CDR3 bases are TGTGCCAGCAGTGACGGTAGCTATAATTCACCCCTCCACTTT. The encoded protein is CASSDGSYNSPLHF.

The rearrangement links TRBV2 to TRBJ2-7; 11 nucleotides match TRBD1. J was trimmed by 3 bases and V by 2 bases; bases with no gene match: 3. This CDR3 region has 15 residues. Looked up from germline, CDR1 is SNHLY and CDR2 is FYNNEI. The chain's CDR3 is CASSELGQGGYEQYF. The CDR3 DNA sequence: TGTGCCAGCAGTGAACTGGGACAGGGGGGCTACGAGCAGTACTTC.

V is TRBV4-2 and J is TRBJ2-3; D uncertain. This CDR3 comprises 14 residues. Germline V gene lookup returns CDR1 LGHNA and CDR2 YNFKEQ. Trimming stripped 4 bases from V and 2 bases from J, with 10 bases between. The CDR3 spells CASSPRDTTDTQYF. The CDR3 DNA sequence: TGTGCCAGCAGCCCCCGTGACACCACAGATACGCAGTATTTT.

The chain is built from TRBV5-1 and TRBJ1-3, with a tentative D call TRBD1 (6 bases). Per germline, CDR1 SGHRS and CDR2 YFSETQ. This CDR3 region has 18 residues. V dropped 3 bases and J dropped 1 base, with 20 bases sitting between them. The CDR3 coding sequence is TGCGCCAGCAGCTCGGCCCCCGGGGGGGCCGAATCTGGAAACACCATATATTTT. It is translated as CASSSAPGGAESGNTIYF.

J is TRBJ1-2 and V is TRBV20-1, with TRBD1 as a possible D gene (6 bases). This CDR3 has 13 residues. V lost 3 bases, J lost 8 bases, and 16 bases lay in between. From germline, CDR1 is DFQATT and CDR2 SNEGSKA (reference sequence). The CDR3 bases are TGCAGTGCTAGTCGTCAGGGGTTCGGAGGCTACACCTTC. It yields the protein CSASRQGFGGYTF.

The V gene is TRBV11-3, the J gene TRBJ1-5; D not resolved. Germline V CDR1 and CDR2: SGHNT, YENEEA. CDR3 size: 13 residues. Trimming cost V 7 bases and J 4 bases, with 11 bases left between them. This chain's CDR3 is CASTRERNQPQHF. For the CDR3, the DNA is TGTGCCAGCACAAGGGAGAGGAATCAGCCCCAGCATTTT.

V usage is TRBV6-5 and J usage is TRBJ2-7; TRBD1 is a possible D gene (5 bases). V gave up 2 bases and J gave up 3 bases, with 17 bases separating them. Germline V gene lookup returns CDR1 MNHEY and CDR2 SVGAGI. CDR3 length: 16 amino acids. The CDR3 is CASSYTAQGTFYEQYF. In nucleotides, the CDR3 is TGTGCCAGCAGTTACACGGCCCAGGGAACTTTCTACGAGCAGTACTTC.

This chain uses TRBV5-1 with TRBJ2-1, with 13 positions matching TRBD2. The J segment lost 8 bases and the V segment lost 0 bases, leaving 5 bases of the junction unmatched. Per germline, CDR1 SGHRS and CDR2 YFSETQ. The CDR3 covers 16 residues. The CDR3 loop reads CASSLDGTSGVDEQFF. The CDR3 region has the DNA TGCGCCAGCAGCTTGGACGGGACTAGCGGGGTGGATGAGCAGTTCTTC. The full variable domain, its missing parts supplied by reference TRBV5-1 and TRBJ2-1, is KAGVTQTPRYLIKTRGQQVTLSCSPISGHRSVSWYQQTPGQGLQFLFEYFSETQRNKGNFPGRFSGRQFSNSRSEMNVSTLELGDSALYLCASSLDGTSGVDEQFFGPGTRLTVL.

This chain's CDR3 is CASSLGQGNEQYF. CDR3 DNA sequence: TGCGCCAGCAGCCTCGGACAGGGTAACGAGCAGTACTTC. This chain joins TRBV5-1 and TRBJ2-7, with 8 bases matching TRBD1. After removal of 4 bases from V and 5 bases from J, the junction contained 5 bases not matched to a gene. The length of the CDR3 is 13 residues. Germline V gene data show CDR1 as SGHRS and CDR2 as YFSETQ.

This chain uses TRBV11-2 with TRBJ2-1; TRBD2 matches at 11 bases. Trimming cost V 5 bases and J 4 bases; bases outside gene matches: 4. Germline CDR1 SGHAT, CDR2 FQNNGV. This CDR3 comprises 15 residues. The CDR3 DNA reads as TGTGCCAGCAGCCCCCGACTAGCGGGGTACAATGAGCAGTTCTTC. It translates to CASSPRLAGYNEQFF.

The J gene is TRBJ2-7, the V gene TRBV7-2, with D unresolved. Trimming cost V 5 bases and J 2 bases, with 10 bases left between them. The CDR3 extends over 13 amino acids. The germline V gene encodes CDR1 SGHTA and CDR2 FQGNSA. Here the CDR3 DNA reads TGTGCCAGCAGCGCGCGGTCCCCCTACGAGCAGTACTTC. This codes for CASSARSPYEQYF.

This clone was counted once. The chain combines TRBV5-8 with TRBJ1-1, with a weak D call TRBD1 (5 bases). V lost 4 bases and J lost 2, with 9 bases in between. Germline V lookup: CDR1 SGHTS, CDR2 YDEGEE. The CDR3 covers 13 residues. The CDR3 sequence: CASSPGVNTEAFF. The CDR3 nucleotides are TGTGCCAGCAGCCCGGGGGTTAACACTGAAGCTTTCTTT. Full variable domain (rest looked up from reference TRBV5-8 and TRBJ1-1): EAGVTQSPTHLIKTRGQQATLRCSPISGHTSVYWYQQALGLGLQFLLWYDEGEERNRGNFPPRFSGRQFPNYSSELNVNALELEDSALYLCASSPGVNTEAFFGQGTRLTVV.

V is TRBV21-1 and J is TRBJ2-5; no DNA check was done on the table's D call, TRBD1. TRBV21-1 is a documented pseudogene. There are 17 residues in the CDR3. The CDR3 DNA sequence: TGTGCCAGCAGCAAAGGTAGTGGGGGCTTTCCACAAGAGACCCAGTACTTC. Its translation is CASSKGSGGFPQETQYF.

The count of this clone is one. This rearrangement joins TRBV29-1 to TRBJ2-1; 8 bases align to TRBD2. This CDR3 region has 14 residues. Per germline, CDR1 SQVTM and CDR2 ANQGSEA. V gave up 5 bases and J gave up 3 bases; unmatched junction bases: 6. CDR3 region: CSVSGGVDYNEQFF. The CDR3 DNA is TGCAGCGTTTCGGGAGGGGTGGACTACAATGAGCAGTTCTTC.

V gene TRBV7-6 combines with J gene TRBJ2-5; 11 nucleotides agree with TRBD2. Germline V gene sequence: CDR1 SGHVS, CDR2 FNYEAQ. There are 15 residues in the CDR3. Losses at the gene ends were 5 bases for V and 2 bases for J; bases not matched to a gene: 4. The DNA of the CDR3 is TGTGCCAGCAGCCAACTAGCGGGGGAACAAGAGACCCAGTACTTC. Its translation is CASSQLAGEQETQYF.

The chain links TRBV7-9 to TRBJ1-2; D is ambiguous. The CDR3 totals 11 residues. From germline, CDR1 is SEHNR and CDR2 FQNEAQ (reference sequence). Trimming left V 5 bases short and J 5 bases short, with 6 bases between. DNA for the CDR3: TGTGCCAGCAGCCGCGATTATGGCTACACCTTC. Residues: CASSRDYGYTF.

The genes are TRBV6-5 and TRBJ2-7, with 9 bases identical to TRBD2. J lost 2 bases, V lost 2 bases, and 7 bases had no gene match. Germline CDR1 and CDR2: MNHEY and SVGAGI. This CDR3 contains 16 residues. The CDR3 loop reads CASSYRAGGTPYEQYF. The CDR3 DNA sequence: TGTGCCAGCAGTTACAGGGCGGGGGGGACCCCCTACGAGCAGTACTTC.

V is TRBV10-3 and J is TRBJ2-3, with 9 bases matching TRBD2. The CDR3 is 19 residues long. Germline V gene sequence: CDR1 ENHRY, CDR2 SYGVKD. Trimming at V came to 6 bases and at J to 1 base, leaving 17 bases not matched to a gene. CDR3 nucleotides: TGTGCCATCAGGGGCCTGCGGGAGCGGGGGGCACTTGGCACAGATACGCAGTATTTT. It encodes CAIRGLRERGALGTDTQYF.

Here the CDR3 DNA reads TGCGCCAGCAGCCAGGACTCAAACAATGAGCAGTTCTTC. Encoded protein: CASSQDSNNEQFF. The gene calls are TRBV5-1 and TRBJ2-1; D possibly corresponds to TRBD2 (5 bases). V was trimmed by 4 bases and J by 5 bases, leaving 10 bases between them. In germline, CDR1 is SGHRS, CDR2 YFSETQ. The CDR3 consists of 13 residues. The variable domain in full, completed from reference TRBV5-1 and TRBJ2-1, reads KAGVTQTPRYLIKTRGQQVTLSCSPISGHRSVSWYQQTPGQGLQFLFEYFSETQRNKGNFPGRFSGRQFSNSRSEMNVSTLELGDSALYLCASSQDSNNEQFFGPGTRLTVL.